This T cell receptor beta chain was found in a study of blood T cell repertoires in COVID-19 (dated by TCRdb to the early 2020s). Broadly, across the study: The collaborator samples originated in the United States, Italy and Spain and spanned the acute and convalescent phases of COVID-19. The material from the prospective study consisted of cDNA or gDNA derived from T cells, B-cell-depleted T cells, or PBMCs. Deeply sampled blood TCRbeta repertoires from subjects exposed to, actively infected with, or recovered from COVID-19 were included in the dataset. A freely available public database, intended as a resource for researchers studying the immune response to SARS-CoV-2, is where the repertoires were released. The samples were drawn from two sources: the first 160 participants of the ongoing ImmuneRACE study, and 1,200 or so subjects contributed by 6 global collaborators. Sample metadata almost always included a de-identified subject ID, COVID-19 status, age in years and sex. Where available, HLA class I and class II types were obtained from metadata supplied by the sample provider rather than from assay-based typing. Findings and caveats that apply to the study as a whole: Clinical and demographic metadata were provided uncurated, with the amount varying by source and participant.

The collaborating institutions used their own protocols to collect whole blood in K2EDTA tubes. For TCRbeta analysis, collaborators shipped samples as frozen whole blood, isolated PBMCs, or DNA extracted from either of those sample types. Points on this clone: Its target antigen remains unknown. Within one base of it there is no much larger clone, and no base qualities were kept.

V is cut by 5 bases and J by 0 bases, and the space between the germline ends is 13 bases. CDR1 is given as MNHEY and CDR2 as SVGAGI, both from the germline V gene. The CDR3 goes from the cysteine to the phenylalanine over 15 residues. The kept DNA is CDR3 alone, 45 bases in frame from the first base. TCRbeta CDR3 regions were amplified from genomic DNA using the immunoSEQ Assay, a bias-controlled multiplex PCR. Regarding the original processing steps: The number of nucleated cells in each sample was estimated by amplification of reference gene primers within the assay. To quantify the absolute abundance of each unique TCRbeta CDR3 rearrangement, sequence reads were collapsed and filtered. For each sample, productive Simpson clonality was calculated by taking the square root of Simpson's diversity index across productive rearrangements. TCRdb stores this immuneACCESS table with in-frame sequences only. Part of the clones is absent; in the studies checked, under half of the shortfall reflects unresolved V genes, and no reason is known for the rest. The V and J calls and clone size were taken over from that table, and D and trimming were inferred from the DNA. The sample profile shows more than 200,000 clones; approximately 80% of them were found once. The ten largest clones take up 8.9% of the sample.

The sequence links TRBV6-5 to TRBJ1-2; the D gene is perhaps TRBD1, on 5 matching bases. The sample comprised peripheral blood. The clonotype comes from a man at least 80 years old with acute or convalescent COVID-19. The DNA reads as follows: TGTGCCAGCAGTCGTCCAGGGAAGTCTAACTATGGCTACACCTTC. Translated, it gives CASSRPGKSNYGYTF.